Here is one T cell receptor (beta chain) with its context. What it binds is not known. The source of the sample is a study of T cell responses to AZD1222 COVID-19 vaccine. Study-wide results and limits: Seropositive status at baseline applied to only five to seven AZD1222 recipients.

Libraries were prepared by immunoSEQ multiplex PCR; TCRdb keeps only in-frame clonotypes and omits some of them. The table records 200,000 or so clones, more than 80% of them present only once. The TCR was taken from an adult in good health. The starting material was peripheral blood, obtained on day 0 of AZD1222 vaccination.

The CDR3 is CASSFRRGGLDEQFF. CDR3 in DNA: TGTGCCAGCAGCTTTCGGCGGGGGGGCTTAGATGAGCAGTTCTTC. The chain joins TRBV7-2 to TRBJ2-1, with TRBD2 matching over 9 bases. The CDR3 has 15 amino acids. The germline V gene encodes CDR1 SGHTA and CDR2 FQGNSA. J was trimmed by 8 bases and V by 3 bases; bases with no gene match: 8.